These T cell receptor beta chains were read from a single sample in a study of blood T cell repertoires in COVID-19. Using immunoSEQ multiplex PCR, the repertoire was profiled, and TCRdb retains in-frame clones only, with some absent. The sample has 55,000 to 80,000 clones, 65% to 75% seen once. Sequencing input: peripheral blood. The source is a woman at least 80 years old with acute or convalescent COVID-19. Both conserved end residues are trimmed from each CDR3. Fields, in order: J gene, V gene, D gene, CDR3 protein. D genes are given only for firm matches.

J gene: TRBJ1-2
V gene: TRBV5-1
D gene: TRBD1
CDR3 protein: ASSLDGQGSVDYT

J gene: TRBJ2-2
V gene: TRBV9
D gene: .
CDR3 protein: ASSPTGTTGELF

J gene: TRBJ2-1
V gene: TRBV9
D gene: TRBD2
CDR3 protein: ASSVSGRPYNEQF

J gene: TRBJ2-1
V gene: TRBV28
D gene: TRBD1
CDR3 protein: ASIPGGPYNEQF

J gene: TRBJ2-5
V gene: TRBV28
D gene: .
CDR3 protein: ASSTPNLGAETQY

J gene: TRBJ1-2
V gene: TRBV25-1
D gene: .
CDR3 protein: ASSEYEGGGYT

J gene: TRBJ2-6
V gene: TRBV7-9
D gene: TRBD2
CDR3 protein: ASSRTSGGSSGANVLT

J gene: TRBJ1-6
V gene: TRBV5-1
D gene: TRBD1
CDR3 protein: ASSFSTGDYSPLH

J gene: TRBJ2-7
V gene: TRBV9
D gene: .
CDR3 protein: ASSSNVGELGEQY

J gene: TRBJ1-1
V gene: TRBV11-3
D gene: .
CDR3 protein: ASSLGRGNTEAF

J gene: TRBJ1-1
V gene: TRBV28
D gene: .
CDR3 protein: ASRRDTEAF

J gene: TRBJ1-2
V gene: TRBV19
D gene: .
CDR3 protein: ASSIAQTVYGYT

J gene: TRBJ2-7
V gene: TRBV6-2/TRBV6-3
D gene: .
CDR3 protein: ASSNDRVGTQY

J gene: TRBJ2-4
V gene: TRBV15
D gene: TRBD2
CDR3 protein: ATSRVGGNKNIQY

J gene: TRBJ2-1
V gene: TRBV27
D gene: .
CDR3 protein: ASSVILLAPQF

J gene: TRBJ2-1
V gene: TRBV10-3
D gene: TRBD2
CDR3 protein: AISESASGSSYYNEQF

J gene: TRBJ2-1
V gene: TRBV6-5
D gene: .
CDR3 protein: ASSRTDYNEQF

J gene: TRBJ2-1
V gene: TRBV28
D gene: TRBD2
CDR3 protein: ASIISRLAGGGEQF

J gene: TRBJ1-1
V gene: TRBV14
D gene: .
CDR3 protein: ASSQLTGFQNTEAF

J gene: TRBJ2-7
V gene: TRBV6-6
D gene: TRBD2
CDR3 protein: ASRPSGSNYEQY

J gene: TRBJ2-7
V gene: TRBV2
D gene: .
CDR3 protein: ASSGRGTGGYEQY

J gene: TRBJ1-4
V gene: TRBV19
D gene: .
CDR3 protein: ATTPAGAQRKLF

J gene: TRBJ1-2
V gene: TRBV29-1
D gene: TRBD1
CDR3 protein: SVENRGGYGYT

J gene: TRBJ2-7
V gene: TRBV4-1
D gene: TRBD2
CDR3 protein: ASSLISGGIYEQY

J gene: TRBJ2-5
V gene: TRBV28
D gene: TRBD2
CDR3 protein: ASSVAGEGETQY

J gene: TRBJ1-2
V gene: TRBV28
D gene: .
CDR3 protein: ASSFVAGRYGYT

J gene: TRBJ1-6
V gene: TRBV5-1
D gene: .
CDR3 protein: ASSNYQDSSPLH

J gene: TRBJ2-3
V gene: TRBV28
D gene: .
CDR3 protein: ASSPPAGEITDTQY

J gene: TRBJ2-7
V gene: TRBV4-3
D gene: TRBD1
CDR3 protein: ASSQVKGAAYEQY

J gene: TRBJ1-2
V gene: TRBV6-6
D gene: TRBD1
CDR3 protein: ASSSQGAYIGYT

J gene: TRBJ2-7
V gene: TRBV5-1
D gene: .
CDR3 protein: ASSFLSYEQY

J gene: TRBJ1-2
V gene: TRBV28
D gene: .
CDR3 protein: ASRKPLGGGYT

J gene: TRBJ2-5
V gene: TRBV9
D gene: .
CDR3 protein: ASSVEGGQETQY

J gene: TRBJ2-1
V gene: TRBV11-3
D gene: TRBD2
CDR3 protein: ASSSGQREMSF

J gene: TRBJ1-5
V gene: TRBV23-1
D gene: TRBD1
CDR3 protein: ASSQSPQMYGTGTNQPQH

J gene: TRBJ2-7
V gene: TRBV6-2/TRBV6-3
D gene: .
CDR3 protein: ASSYVGNEQY

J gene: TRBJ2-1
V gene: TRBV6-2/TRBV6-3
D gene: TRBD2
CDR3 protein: ASSYPSGLAGANEQF

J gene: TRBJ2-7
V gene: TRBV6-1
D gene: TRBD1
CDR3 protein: ASSEAPGQGVRYEQY

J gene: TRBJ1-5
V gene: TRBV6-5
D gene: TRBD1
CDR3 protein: ASSSIGQGNQPQH

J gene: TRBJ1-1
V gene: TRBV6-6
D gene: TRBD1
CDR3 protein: ASSYAGTGGYF

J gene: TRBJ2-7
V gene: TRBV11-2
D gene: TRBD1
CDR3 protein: ASRRGPDRSYEQY

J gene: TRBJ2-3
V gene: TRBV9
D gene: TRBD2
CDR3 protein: ASSPLAGGNTDTQY

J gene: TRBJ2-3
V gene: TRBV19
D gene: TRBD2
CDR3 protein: ASSNNLAGGEATQY

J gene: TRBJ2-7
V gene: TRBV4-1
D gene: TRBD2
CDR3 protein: ASSLGRVLSGRMYEQY

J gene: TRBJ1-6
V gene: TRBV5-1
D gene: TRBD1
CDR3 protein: ASRSTGQGIGSPLH

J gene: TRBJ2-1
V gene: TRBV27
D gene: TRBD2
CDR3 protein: ASSLRLAGIGSYNEQF

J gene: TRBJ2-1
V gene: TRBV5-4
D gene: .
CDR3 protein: ASSSSRVSYNEQF

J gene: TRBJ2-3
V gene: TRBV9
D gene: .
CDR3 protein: ASSHTWGDPTTDTQY

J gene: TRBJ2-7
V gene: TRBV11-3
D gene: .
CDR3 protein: ASSLEGSEYEQY

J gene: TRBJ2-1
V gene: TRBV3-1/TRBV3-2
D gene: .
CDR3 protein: ASSQGTGMINEQF

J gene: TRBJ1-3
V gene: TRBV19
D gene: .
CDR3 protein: ASSVPVGPSGNTIY

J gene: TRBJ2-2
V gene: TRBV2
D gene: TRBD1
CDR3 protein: ASGQENTGELF

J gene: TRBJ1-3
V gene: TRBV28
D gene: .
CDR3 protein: ASTPGGAHTGNTIY

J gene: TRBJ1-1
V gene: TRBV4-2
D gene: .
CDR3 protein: ASSQGGGDTEAF

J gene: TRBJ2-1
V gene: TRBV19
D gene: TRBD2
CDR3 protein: ASSPRTSGRNEQF

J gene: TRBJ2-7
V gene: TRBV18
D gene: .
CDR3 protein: ASSQTTVAKAYEQY

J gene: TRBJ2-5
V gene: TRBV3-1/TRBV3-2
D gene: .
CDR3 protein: ASSQLLGAYETQY

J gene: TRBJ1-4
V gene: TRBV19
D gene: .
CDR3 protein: ASGSPGFQTRAEKLF

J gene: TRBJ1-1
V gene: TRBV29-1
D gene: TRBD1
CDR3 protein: SVTGGGGTEAF

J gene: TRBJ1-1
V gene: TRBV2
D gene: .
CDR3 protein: ASSELRQLSEAF